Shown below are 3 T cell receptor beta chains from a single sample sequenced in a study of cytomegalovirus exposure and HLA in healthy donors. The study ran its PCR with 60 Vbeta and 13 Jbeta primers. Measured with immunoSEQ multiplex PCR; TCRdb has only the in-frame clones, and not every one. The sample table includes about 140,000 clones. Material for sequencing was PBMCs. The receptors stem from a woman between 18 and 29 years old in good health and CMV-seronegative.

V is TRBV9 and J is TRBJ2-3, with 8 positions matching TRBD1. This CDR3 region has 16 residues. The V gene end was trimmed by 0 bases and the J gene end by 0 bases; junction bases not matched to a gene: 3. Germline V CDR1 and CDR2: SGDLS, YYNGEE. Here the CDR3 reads CASSVEGTGSTDTQYF. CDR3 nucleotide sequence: TGTGCCAGCAGCGTAGAGGGGACAGGTAGCACAGATACGCAGTATTTT.

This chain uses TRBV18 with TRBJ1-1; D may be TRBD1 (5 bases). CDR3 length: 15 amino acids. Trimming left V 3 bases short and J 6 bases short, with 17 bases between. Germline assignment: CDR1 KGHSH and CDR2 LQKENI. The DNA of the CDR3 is TGTGCCAGCTCACCGCGGGGACTGGGGAGGTCTGAAGCTTTCTTT. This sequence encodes CASSPRGLGRSEAFF.

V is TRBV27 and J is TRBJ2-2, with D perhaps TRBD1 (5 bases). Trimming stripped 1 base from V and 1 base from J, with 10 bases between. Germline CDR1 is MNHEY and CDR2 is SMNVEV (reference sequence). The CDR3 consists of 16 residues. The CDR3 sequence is CASSLLETVNTGELFF. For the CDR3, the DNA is TGTGCCAGCAGTTTATTGGAGACAGTGAACACCGGGGAGCTGTTTTTT.